Detailed here is one TCR beta chain. The germline V gene has CDR1 SGHRS and CDR2 YFSETQ. This CDR3 is built from 14 residues. The ends were cut back, 1 base at V and 4 bases at J, with 11 bases in the middle. The data were obtained in a study of T cell responses to AZD1222 COVID-19 vaccine. Data came from immunoSEQ multiplex PCR; TCRdb stores just in-frame clones and leaves some out. The data contain over 75,000 clones, under 95% of them seen just once; the ten biggest clones take up around 3%. The V and J genes are TRBV5-1 and TRBJ1-2; possibly TRBD1 for D (6 bases). This material consisted of peripheral blood, taken on day 0 of AZD1222 vaccination. The sequence derives from an adult in good health. Here the CDR3 reads CASSLLGTSYGYTF. The CDR3 DNA sequence: TGCGCCAGCAGCTTGCTAGGGACAAGCTATGGCTACACCTTC. Complete variable domain (other parts from reference TRBV5-1 and TRBJ1-2): KAGVTQTPRYLIKTRGQQVTLSCSPISGHRSVSWYQQTPGQGLQFLFEYFSETQRNKGNFPGRFSGRQFSNSRSEMNVSTLELGDSALYLCASSLLGTSYGYTFGSGTRLTVV.